Described below is a single T cell receptor (beta chain) sequence and its context. It has no known antigen specificity. No clone much larger than this one lies a single base away; base qualities are absent. V and J lose 1 base and 0 bases, and a span of 10 bases separates them. The CDR3 numbers 17 residues from cysteine through phenylalanine. CDR3 DNA is the only sequence kept; it has 51 bases, read in frame from the first base. Via the germline V gene (reference sequence), CDR1 is SEHNR and CDR2 FQNEAQ. These data come from a study of shared clonotypes between healthy human individuals (dated by TCRdb to the early 2020s). Broadly, across the study: Two women and three men aged 18 to 49 years were included in the cohort. For each donor, CD4 naive and CD4 memory were each run on three plates, CD8 naive on two plates, and CD8 memory on one plate. To estimate repertoire size and how much clonotypes are shared between individuals, the study performed deep sequencing of blood TCR repertoires from about five healthy adults. To increase sequencing depth and limit assay-specific biases, TCR repertoire library preparation and sequencing were carried out by different laboratories using diverse techniques. Leukapheresis yielded between about 0.94 and 9 billion PBMCs per donor. General conclusions and limits of the study: The small number of donors limited the genetic and exposure-history diversity represented. Sampling was restricted to blood, and TCR repertoires in tissue are likely to differ from TCR repertoires in blood. Based on pairwise subsampling, the degree of clonotype sharing among donors was expected to be affected by sequencing depth. Higher generation probabilities were observed for clonotypes shared by all four sorted-subset donors than for non-shared clonotypes. About 5% of naive CD4, 3% to 3.5% of naive CD8, 2% to 2.5% of memory CD4, and around 0.4% of memory CD8 clonotypes were shared across a handful of donors. Rarefaction of sorted-subset datasets indicated incomplete sequencing despite the large sequencing depth. Estimated clonotype richness was generally larger for naive than for memory subsets.

TCR CDR3 regions were amplified from genomic DNA by multiplex PCR using the deep immunoSEQ assay. Genomic DNA extracted from each cell subset was distributed evenly over all wells of several immunoSEQ 96-well plates, and each plate served as one replicate. For sorted subsets, each replicate PCR was loaded with about 0.2 ug genomic DNA, equivalent to about 30,000 T cell genomes. Purified libraries were measured with a Qubit 3.0 fluorometer, size-checked on a Bioanalyzer 2100, and measured again with the KAPA Library Quantification kit. Every immunoSEQ 96-well plate was sequenced on a dedicated single-read 150-cycle Illumina NextSeq 550 flow cell. The authors' analysis ran thus. The immunoSEQ output contained only junctional sequences without quality scores, so filtering could not match that applied to full-length reads. To assign V/J genes and CDR3, sequences were annotated using PyIR, a Python wrapper for IgBLAST v1.9, with IMGT germline references. Any read was removed if the V/J assignment was weak (E-value above 1e-6), the CDR3 was missing, or the read contained stop codons, out-of-frame junctions, or ambiguous translated residues. V3J clonotypes were defined as sequences sharing an identical inferred V gene, J gene, and CDR3 amino acid sequence. To compute the percentage overlap between repertoires, the number of shared unique clonotypes was divided by the size of the smaller repertoire. Richness of each repertoire was evaluated using RTK rarefaction, the Chao1 estimator, and Recon v2.1 estimates of unobserved clonotypes. Generation probabilities were computed with OLGA for all TCRbeta clonotypes obtained by the gDNA method from four donors. The immuneACCESS repertoire file appears here via TCRdb, limited to in-frame rearrangements. These files lack a portion of the clones; in checked studies, under half of the deficit traces to unresolved V genes, and the cause of the others is not known. V and J calls and clone size follow that table, whereas D and trimming were derived from the DNA. The table for this sample lists roughly 2.5 million clones; roughly nine tenths of them were counted only once. Over 0.12% of the sample belongs to the ten largest clones.

Donors were healthy HIV-negative adults with no recently reported acute infections or vaccinations. Only Caucasian adults living in Nashville, Tennessee, USA were represented among the donors. CD4+ T cells were enriched by magnetic negative selection; naive cells were then positively selected on CD45RA, and the negative fraction formed the memory subset. After blood collection by leukapheresis, PBMCs were isolated using Ficoll-Histopaque density gradient centrifugation and then cryopreserved in the vapor phase of liquid nitrogen. Purity and quantity of every magnetically sorted T cell population were checked by analytical flow cytometry. Genomic DNA was isolated from every sorted fraction and measured by UV absorbance on a Nanodrop 2000c.

The sequenced material came from naive CD4+ T cells sorted from blood. The label giving this sample's cell subset or site can be read as: CD45RA+ positively selected. The sequence derives from a man aged 18 to 30 in good health. This sequence uses TRBV7-9 and TRBJ1-6; the D gene is perhaps TRBD1, from 6 matching bases. The DNA sequence follows: TGTGCCAGCAGCTTAGGGACAGCAGGCTCCTATAATTCACCCCTCCACTTT. Its protein is CASSLGTAGSYNSPLHF.